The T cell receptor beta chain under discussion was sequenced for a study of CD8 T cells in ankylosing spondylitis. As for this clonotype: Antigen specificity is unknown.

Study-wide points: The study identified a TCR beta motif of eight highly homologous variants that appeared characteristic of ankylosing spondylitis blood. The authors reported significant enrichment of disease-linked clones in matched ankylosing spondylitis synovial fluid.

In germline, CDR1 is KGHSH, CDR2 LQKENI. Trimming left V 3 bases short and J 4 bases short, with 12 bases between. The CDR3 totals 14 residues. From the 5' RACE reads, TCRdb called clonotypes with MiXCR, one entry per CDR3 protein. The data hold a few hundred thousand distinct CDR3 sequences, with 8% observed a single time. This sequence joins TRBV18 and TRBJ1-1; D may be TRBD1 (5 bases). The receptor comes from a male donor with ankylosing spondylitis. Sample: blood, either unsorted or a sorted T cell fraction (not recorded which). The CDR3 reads CASSPTVQTTEAFF. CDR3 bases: TGTGCCAGCTCACCGACAGTTCAGACCACTGAAGCTTTCTTT.